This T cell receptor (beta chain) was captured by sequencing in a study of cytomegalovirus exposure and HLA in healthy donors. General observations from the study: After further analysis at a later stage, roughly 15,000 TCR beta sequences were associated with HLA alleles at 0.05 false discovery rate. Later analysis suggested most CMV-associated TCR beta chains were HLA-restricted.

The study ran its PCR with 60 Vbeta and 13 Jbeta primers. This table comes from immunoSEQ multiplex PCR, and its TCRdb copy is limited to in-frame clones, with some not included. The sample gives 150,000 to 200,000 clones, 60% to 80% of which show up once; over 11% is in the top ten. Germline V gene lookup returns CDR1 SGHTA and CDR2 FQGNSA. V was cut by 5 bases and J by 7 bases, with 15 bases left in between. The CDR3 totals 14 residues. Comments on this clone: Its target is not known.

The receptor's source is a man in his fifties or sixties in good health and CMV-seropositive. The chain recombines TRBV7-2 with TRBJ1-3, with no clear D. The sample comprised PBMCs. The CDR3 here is CASSPLPGGNTIYF. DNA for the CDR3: TGTGCCAGCAGCCCCTTGCCCGGCGGGAACACCATATATTTT.